This T cell receptor (beta chain) was sequenced in a study of pediatric ulcerative colitis. Produced via immunoSEQ multiplex PCR; TCRdb's table is partial and in-frame only. This sample has fewer than 30,000 clones, with more than 65% found just once. Findings and limits, study-wide: Blood samples from a couple of patients yielded substantially fewer templates and were excluded from blood-rectal overlap analysis. Rectal repertoires separated controls, mild-moderate and acute severe colitis. Compared with controls, ulcerative colitis showed greater blood-rectum clone sharing.

One to two pinch biopsies were taken from the rectum during colonoscopy. Before the diagnostic colonoscopy, ulcerative colitis patients were free of immunosuppressive medication. Remarks on this clone: Its antigen is currently unknown.

The sequence derives from a boy between 10 and 17 years old with severe ulcerative colitis. What was sequenced was gut tissue.

CDR3 sequence: CASSIDSGFHSGNTIYF. Here the CDR3 DNA reads TGTGCCAGTAGTATAGACTCCGGGTTTCACTCTGGAAACACCATATATTTT. The rearrangement joins TRBV19 to TRBJ1-3, with D hard to call. The ends were cut back, 0 bases at V and 0 bases at J, with 12 bases in the middle. The CDR3 length is 17 residues. Germline values: CDR1 LNHDA, CDR2 SQIVND (reference sequence).